This T cell receptor beta chain was profiled in a study of T-cell memory formation after mild COVID-19. This clonotype was counted between two and nine times. Its antigen is still unknown. TCRdb re-called the 5' RACE reads with MiXCR, one entry per CDR3 protein. Seen here are around 180,000 distinct CDR3 sequences, less than 20% observed once, and the top ten hold under 4.5%. Whole-study results and caveats: Second-wave clones peaking on day 37 lacked confirmed SARS-CoV-2 specificity. The appearance of some responding clones in pre-infection memory suggested that cross-reactive memory joined. Among CD4+ contracting clones, most were CM and EM, and CD8+ ones EMRA.

The V end lost 4 bases, the J end lost 8 bases, and 18 bases lay between the germline ends. The V gene's germline CDR1 is MGHRA and CDR2 YSYEKL. This CDR3 is built from 15 residues. This sequence was found in a man between 18 and 35 years old who had mild COVID-19 (a few samples of this study predate the infection). Cell type and time point are not known. The J gene is TRBJ2-1, the V gene TRBV4-1, with D unclear. The sequenced material came from PBMCs or a T cell subset sorted from them (not recorded which). The CDR3 region is CASSPTWSRSDEQFF. CDR3 DNA: TGCGCCAGCAGCCCCACATGGTCCAGGTCGGATGAGCAGTTCTTC.